The 25 T cell receptor beta chains in this list originate from one sample, sequenced in a study of T cell repertoires in cytomegalovirus infection. TCRdb re-derived calls from the reads in MiXCR, one entry per CDR3 protein. The sample contains 400,000 or so distinct CDR3 sequences, 15% to 20% of which appear only once. The specimen was PBMCs. All receptors derive from a human donor in good health (CMV status not recorded). Some clones in this sample may be carry-over from other donors' samples.

The sample holds one count of this clonotype. The V call is TRBV7-6, the J call TRBJ2-7, with a weak D call TRBD1 (6 bases). V was pared by 1 base and J by 6 bases, with 13 bases between. Germline CDR1 and CDR2: SGHVS and FNYEAQ. CDR3 size: 14 residues. The CDR3 loop is CASSLDMGAREQYF. The DNA for the CDR3 is TGTGCCAGCAGCTTAGATATGGGGGCGCGCGAGCAGTACTTC.

Ten or more counts support this clonotype. This sequence joins TRBV7-2 and TRBJ1-1; D call uncertain. Trimming took 5 bases from V and 2 from J, leaving 12 bases between them. Germline V gives CDR1 SGHTA, CDR2 FQGNSA. CDR3 length: 14 amino acids. The CDR3 coding sequence is TGTGCCAGCAGCCAGTTTATGGACAACACTGAAGCTTTCTTT. It codes for CASSQFMDNTEAFF.

This chain uses TRBV5-1 with TRBJ1-6, with 7 bases fitting TRBD1. The ends lost 0 bases at V and 9 bases at J; junction bases unmatched: 6. The germline gives CDR1 SGHRS, CDR2 YFSETQ. This CDR3 is 15 amino acids long. The chain's CDR3 is CASSLEGGISSPLHF. The CDR3 region has the DNA TGCGCCAGCAGCTTGGAAGGGGGCATAAGTTCACCCCTCCACTTT.

This clonotype was detected ten times or more. The chain links TRBV5-5 to TRBJ2-1; TRBD2 agrees at 10 bases. V trimming: 0 bases; J trimming: 5 bases; junction bases outside the gene matches: 8. Germline assignment: CDR1 SGHKS and CDR2 YYEKEE (reference sequence). This CDR3 spans 17 amino acids. The CDR3: CASSLARGLAENNEQFF. CDR3 in DNA: TGTGCCAGCAGCTTGGCCCGTGGACTAGCGGAAAACAATGAGCAGTTCTTC.

This clonotype occurred many times. The chain joins TRBV7-2 to TRBJ2-2; D remains unclear. The CDR3 covers 13 residues. In germline, CDR1 is SGHTA, CDR2 FQGNSA. V was cut by 5 bases and J by 8 bases, with 12 bases left in between. CDR3 DNA: TGTGCCAGCAGCCTCGCGAGGTCGGGGGAGCTGTTTTTT. Its translation is CASSLARSGELFF.

This clonotype was detected ten times or more. The chain joins TRBV7-2 to TRBJ2-3; 10 bases agree with TRBD2. Germline values: CDR1 SGHTA, CDR2 FQGNSA. The CDR3 is made up of 14 amino acids. V shed 6 bases, J shed 9 bases, and the junction held 9 bases outside the gene matches. The CDR3 loop reads CASRQLAGPTTQYF. DNA of the CDR3: TGTGCCAGCAGACAACTAGCGGGGCCGACCACGCAGTATTTT.

The sample holds many counts of this clonotype. The chain links TRBV7-2 to TRBJ2-5, with D possibly TRBD2 on 6 matching bases. CDR1 and CDR2 (germline): SGHTA, FQGNSA. Trimming stripped 7 bases from V and 5 bases from J, with 14 bases between. The CDR3 extends over 13 amino acids. This CDR3 is CASNRERLETQYF. CDR3 nucleotides: TGTGCCAGCAACCGGGAGAGGCTGGAGACCCAGTACTTC.

The CDR3 DNA reads as TGTGCCAGCAAGCAGTCAAGCTCCTACGAGCAGTACTTC. It encodes CASKQSSSYEQYF. The rearrangement uses TRBV27 and TRBJ2-7, with unresolved D. This CDR3 is built from 13 residues. V gave up 7 bases and J gave up 0 bases, with 10 bases separating them. Per the germline V gene, CDR1 is MNHEY and CDR2 is SMNVEV (reference sequence).

The rearrangement links TRBV20-1 to TRBJ2-3; weak D call: TRBD2 (5 bases). The CDR3 spans 13 residues. Germline CDR1 is DFQATT and CDR2 is SNEGSKA (reference sequence). Trimming removed 6 bases from V and 2 bases from J, with 12 bases in between. The CDR3 loop reads CSAESGFTDTQYF. DNA for the CDR3: TGCAGTGCCGAGTCGGGGTTCACAGATACGCAGTATTTT.

This clonotype came up many times. This chain uses TRBV4-1 with TRBJ2-1; D unresolved. Germline CDR1 reads MGHRA; CDR2 reads YSYEKL. CDR3 length: 17 residues. The V gene lost 1 base and the J gene lost 4 bases, with 17 bases spanning the gap. CDR3 amino acids: CASSQVNKHRLYNEQFF. Written as DNA, the CDR3 is TGCGCCAGCAGCCAAGTCAATAAGCACCGGCTTTACAATGAGCAGTTCTTC.

The chain recombines TRBV27 with TRBJ2-7; 12 bases fit TRBD2. This CDR3 contains 14 residues. CDR1 and CDR2 (germline): MNHEY, SMNVEV (reference sequence). With 8 bases clipped from V and 5 bases from J, the junction kept 7 bases outside the gene matches. The CDR3 here is CASALAGGPHEQYF. The CDR3, as DNA: TGTGCCAGCGCTCTAGCGGGAGGGCCACACGAGCAGTACTTC.

The CDR3, as DNA: TGCGCCAGCAGCCCGGGACCCCAAGGGGATCAGCCCCAGCATTTT. Amino acid sequence: CASSPGPQGDQPQHF. The chain has TRBV4-1 and TRBJ1-5; D might be TRBD1 (5 bases). With 4 bases removed from V and 5 bases from J, the gap between germline ends came to 15 bases. The germline V gene has CDR1 MGHRA and CDR2 YSYEKL. The CDR3 covers 15 residues.

This clonotype has a count of ten or more. V is TRBV10-3 and J is TRBJ2-3, with D perhaps given as TRBD1 or TRBD2 (5 bases each). Per germline, CDR1 ENHRY and CDR2 SYGVKD. This CDR3 contains 13 residues. V was cut by 6 bases and J by 2 bases, with 9 bases left in between. CDR3 DNA sequence: TGTGCCATCAGGGGGACGGACACAGATACGCAGTATTTT. This encodes CAIRGTDTDTQYF.

This clonotype occurred many times. This sequence joins TRBV6-1 and TRBJ1-5; possible D gene TRBD1, 6 bases. The CDR3 runs to 15 residues. CDR1 and CDR2 (germline): MNHNS, SASEGT. V shed 10 bases and J shed 10 bases, with 26 bases lying between them. The CDR3 spells CATLMRRGGGDPQHF. CDR3 bases: TGTGCCACCCTCATGAGGCGAGGAGGGGGTGATCCCCAGCATTTT.

This clonotype was seen only a few times. The chain has TRBV7-9 and TRBJ2-2; no reliable D call. The length of the CDR3 is 13 residues. V was pared by 6 bases and J by 4 bases, with 9 bases between. Germline CDR1 reads SEHNR; CDR2 reads FQNEAQ (reference sequence). In DNA, the CDR3 is TGTGCCAGCAGATTTGAGAGCACCGGGGAGCTGTTTTTT. It is translated as CASRFESTGELFF.

This clonotype has only a few counts. The gene calls are TRBV11-1 and TRBJ2-7; D ambiguous. With 4 bases removed from V and 7 bases from J, the gap between germline ends came to 11 bases. Germline CDR1 reads SGHAT; CDR2 reads FQDESV (reference sequence). The CDR3 runs to 12 residues. This CDR3 reads CASSYIAEEQYF. CDR3 in DNA: TGTGCCAGCAGCTACATAGCAGAGGAGCAGTACTTC.

The genes are TRBV28 and TRBJ1-5; D unclear. V was clipped by 6 bases and J by 4 bases, with 16 bases between them. Germline CDR1 MDHEN, CDR2 SYDVKM. The CDR3 is made up of 15 amino acids. CDR3 sequence: CASSKPDRTNQPQHF. DNA for the CDR3: TGTGCCAGCAGCAAACCCGACCGAACAAATCAGCCCCAGCATTTT.

This clonotype occurred a few times. For the CDR3, the DNA is TGCAGTGCTGGAGCGGGAGACCTCACCGGGGAGCTGTTTTTT. It yields the protein CSAGAGDLTGELFF. The chain joins TRBV20-1 to TRBJ2-2; the match to TRBD2 covers 8 bases. The CDR3 length is 14 residues. The ends lost 5 bases at V and 4 bases at J; junction bases unmatched: 6. CDR1 is DFQATT, CDR2 SNEGSKA, per germline (reference sequence).

The chain uses TRBV2 and TRBJ2-7; D is possibly TRBD1 or TRBD2 (5 bases each). From germline, CDR1 is SNHLY and CDR2 FYNNEI. Trimming removed 4 bases from V and 0 bases from J, with 16 bases in between. The CDR3 runs to 16 residues. CDR3 DNA sequence: TGTGCCAGCAGTGGGGGGAGTAGCGCCCTCTCCTACGAGCAGTACTTC. Amino acid sequence: CASSGGSSALSYEQYF.

The chain recombines TRBV6-6 with TRBJ2-7; 7 bases are a match to TRBD1. The length of the CDR3 is 15 residues. Germline V gene lookup returns CDR1 MNHNY and CDR2 SVGAGI (reference sequence). The J segment lost 1 base and the V segment lost 6 bases, leaving 9 bases of the junction unmatched. CDR3: CASRSNRGPSYEQYF. For the CDR3, the DNA is TGTGCCAGCAGGAGTAACAGGGGACCTTCCTACGAGCAGTACTTC.

This clonotype was seen many times. This chain uses TRBV7-9 with TRBJ1-1; 8 nucleotides agree with TRBD1. With 2 bases clipped from V and 1 base from J, the junction kept 3 bases outside the gene matches. CDR3 size: 15 residues. Germline V gene lookup returns CDR1 SEHNR and CDR2 FQNEAQ (reference sequence). The CDR3 region is CASSLSGGGNTEAFF. The CDR3, as DNA: TGTGCCAGCAGCTTATCAGGGGGCGGGAACACTGAAGCTTTCTTT.

This clonotype appeared many times. The V and J genes are TRBV5-4 and TRBJ2-7; D not certain. Trimming removed 3 bases at V and 2 bases at J, with 18 bases between. Germline CDR1 is SGHNT and CDR2 is YYREEE (reference sequence). The CDR3 is 16 amino acids. DNA for the CDR3: TGTGCCAGCAGCTCCGATGTCCAGAATTCCCCCTACGAGCAGTACTTC. This sequence encodes CASSSDVQNSPYEQYF. The whole variable domain, filled in from reference TRBV5-4 and TRBJ2-7, reads ETGVTQSPTHLIKTRGQQVTLRCSSQSGHNTVSWYQQALGQGPQFIFQYYREEENGRGNFPPRFSGLQFPNYSSELNVNALELDDSALYLCASSSDVQNSPYEQYFGPGTRLTVT.

This clonotype was recorded a few times. The chain is built from TRBV4-2 and TRBJ1-5, with D unclear. Germline CDR1 reads LGHNA; CDR2 reads YNFKEQ. The V gene lost 1 base and the J gene lost 7 bases, with 14 bases spanning the gap. The CDR3 has 15 residues. The CDR3 is CASSQGGGVLQPQHF. Here the CDR3 DNA reads TGTGCCAGCAGCCAAGGGGGTGGAGTATTGCAGCCCCAGCATTTT.

J is TRBJ1-6 and V is TRBV4-2; D remains unclear. Trimming left V 0 bases short and J 3 bases short, with 18 bases between. The CDR3 has 19 amino acids. Germline values: CDR1 LGHNA, CDR2 YNFKEQ. CDR3 bases: TGTGCCAGCAGCCAAGATTTTGCGTCGGCGAACCGCTATAATTCACCCCTCCACTTT. Amino acid sequence: CASSQDFASANRYNSPLHF.

This clonotype has ten or more counts. This sequence joins TRBV12-3 or TRBV12-4 and TRBJ1-3; D not resolved. The CDR3 runs to 14 residues. The ends were cut back, 8 bases at V and 1 base at J, with 12 bases in the middle. CDR3 in amino acids: CASSFQRSGNTIYF. CDR3 DNA: TGTGCCAGCTCCTTCCAAAGATCTGGAAACACCATATATTTT.